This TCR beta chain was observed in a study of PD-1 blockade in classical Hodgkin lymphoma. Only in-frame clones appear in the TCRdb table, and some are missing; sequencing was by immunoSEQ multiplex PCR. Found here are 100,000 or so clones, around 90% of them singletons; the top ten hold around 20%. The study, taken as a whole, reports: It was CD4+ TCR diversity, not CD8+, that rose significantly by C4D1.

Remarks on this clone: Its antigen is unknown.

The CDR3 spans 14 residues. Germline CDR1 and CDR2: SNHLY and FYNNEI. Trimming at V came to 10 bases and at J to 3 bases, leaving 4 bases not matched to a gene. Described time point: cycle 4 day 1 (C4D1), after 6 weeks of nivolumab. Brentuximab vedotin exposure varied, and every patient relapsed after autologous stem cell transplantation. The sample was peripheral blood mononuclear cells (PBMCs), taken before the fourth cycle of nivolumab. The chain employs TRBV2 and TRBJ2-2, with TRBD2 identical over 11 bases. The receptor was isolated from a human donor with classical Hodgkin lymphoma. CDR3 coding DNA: TGTGCCACCAAGGGACTAGCGGACACCGGGGAGCTGTTTTTT. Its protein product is CATKGLADTGELFF.